This T cell receptor beta chain was found in a study of cytomegalovirus exposure and HLA in healthy donors. Study findings and constraints: It was reported that the classifier diagnosed cytomegalovirus status with high specificity and sensitivity in both the original and validation cohorts.

The sample holds a few counts of this clone. Its antigen is as yet unknown. The study ran its PCR with 60 Vbeta and 13 Jbeta primers. TCRdb's copy holds only in-frame clones and misses some; the assay was immunoSEQ multiplex PCR. Among roughly 190,000 clones listed, over 70% were seen once. The sequencing sample was made of PBMCs. The source of this sequence is a young woman in good health and CMV-seronegative.

The chain's CDR3 is CASSRQGNTGELFF. CDR3 nucleotide sequence: TGTGCCAGCAGCCGACAGGGGAACACCGGGGAGCTGTTTTTT. The genes are TRBV6-5 and TRBJ2-2; 7 bases line up with TRBD1. CDR3 length: 14 amino acids. The germline V gene encodes CDR1 MNHEY and CDR2 SVGAGI. Unmatched junction bases numbered 2, after V lost 6 bases and J lost 1 base.